These T cell receptor beta chains were read from a single sample in a study of T-cell memory formation after mild COVID-19. TCRdb itself ran the 5' RACE reads through MiXCR, one entry per CDR3 protein. This sample yields 350,000 to 500,000 distinct CDR3 sequences, of which around a quarter are seen a single time; over 10% belongs to the top ten. Sequencing was done on a sample of PBMCs or a T cell subset sorted from them (not recorded which). The source of these receptors is an adult woman who had mild COVID-19 (a few samples of this study predate the infection). Cell type and time point are not known. The CDR3 runs from the conserved cysteine through the conserved F or W. A D gene is named only where the DNA matches it firmly. Clone size is shown for a subset of rows, as once, few, many or a class of expanded clone.

18,NA,NA,TRBJ2-2,TRBV21-1,CASSNLNRRGGGSGELFF,TGTGCCAGCAGCAACCTCAACCGGCGAGGGGGGGGAAGCGGGGAGCTGTTTTTT
19,NA,TRBD2,TRBJ2-2,TRBV5-1,CASSPTPTSGMTNTGELFF,TGCGCCAGCAGCCCAACCCCTACTAGCGGGATGACGAACACCGGGGAGCTGTTTTTT
17,few,TRBD2,TRBJ2-5,TRBV5-5,CASSSPGLAGGGQTQYF,TGTGCCAGCAGCTCTCCGGGACTAGCGGGGGGCGGGCAGACCCAGTACTTC
13,NA,NA,TRBJ1-5,TRBV29-1,CSVVGDSNQPQHF,TGCAGCGTTGTAGGGGATAGCAATCAGCCCCAGCATTTT
14,few,NA,TRBJ1-2,TRBV19,CASSIAPGRYGYTF,TGTGCCAGTAGTATAGCCCCAGGCCGCTATGGCTACACCTTC
14,many,NA,TRBJ2-5,TRBV24-1,CATQSGGGTKTQYF,TGTGCCACCCAAAGCGGTGGCGGGACGAAGACCCAGTACTTC
19,few,TRBD2,TRBJ2-7,TRBV7-9,CASSSGKWGASGPSYEQYF,TGTGCCAGCAGCTCAGGGAAATGGGGTGCTAGCGGACCCTCCTACGAGCAGTACTTC
13,NA,TRBD1,TRBJ2-7,TRBV4-1,CASRPTGIHEQYF,TGCGCCAGCAGACCGACAGGGATCCACGAGCAGTACTTC
14,few,NA,TRBJ2-5,TRBV7-9,CASSLGSRAETQYF,TGTGCCAGCAGCTTAGGGTCTAGGGCGGAGACCCAGTACTTC
13,NA,NA,TRBJ2-1,TRBV6-2/TRBV6-3,CASSYSTRGEQFF,TGTGCCAGCAGTTACTCAACTAGAGGGGAGCAGTTCTTC
12,NA,NA,TRBJ2-7,TRBV10-3,CAIGQGSSEQYF,TGTGCCATTGGGCAGGGCTCCTCCGAGCAGTACTTC
17,few,TRBD2,TRBJ2-1,TRBV30,CAREVGFGSGTYNEQFF,TGTGCTCGGGAGGTTGGTTTCGGTAGCGGGACCTACAATGAGCAGTTCTTC
14,NA,TRBD1,TRBJ2-1,TRBV24-1,CATSDNRGYNEQFF,TGTGCCACCAGTGATAACAGGGGGTATAATGAGCAGTTCTTC
15,many,NA,TRBJ2-7,TRBV4-1,CASSQVVGSSYEQYF,TGCGCCAGCAGCCAAGTCGTGGGGTCCTCCTACGAGCAGTACTTC
15,NA,NA,TRBJ1-5,TRBV5-8,CASSLDTGRNQPQHF,TGTGCCAGCAGCCTAGATACAGGACGCAATCAGCCCCAGCATTTT
13,NA,TRBD2,TRBJ2-1,TRBV6-1,CASSEAGTREEFF,TGTGCCAGCAGTGAAGCCGGGACCCGGGAGGAGTTCTTC
16,NA,NA,TRBJ2-3,TRBV14,CASSQDALLAQDTQYF,TGTGCCAGCAGCCAAGATGCCTTGCTAGCCCAAGATACGCAGTATTTT
15,NA,NA,TRBJ1-3,TRBV12-3/TRBV12-4,CASRTDSISGNTIYF,TGTGCCAGCAGGACGGACAGCATCTCTGGAAACACCATATATTTT
11,NA,NA,TRBJ2-3,TRBV29-1,CSVVGGDTQYF,TGCAGCGTCGTAGGGGGGGATACGCAGTATTTT
14,NA,NA,TRBJ2-7,TRBV5-1,CASSLGVNSYEQYF,TGCGCCAGCAGCTTGGGGGTTAACTCCTACGAGCAGTACTTC
14,many,NA,TRBJ2-1,TRBV24-1,CATSDIAERGGQFF,TGTGCCACCAGTGACATAGCGGAGAGAGGTGGGCAGTTCTTC
15,few,NA,TRBJ2-1,TRBV12-3/TRBV12-4,CASTPDVSSYNEQFF,TGTGCCAGCACCCCAGACGTTAGCTCCTACAATGAGCAGTTCTTC
16,few,TRBD1,TRBJ2-7,TRBV3-1,CASSFPGQASSYEQYF,TGTGCCAGCAGCTTCCCGGGACAGGCAAGCTCCTACGAGCAGTACTTC
15,NA,NA,TRBJ1-1,TRBV12-3/TRBV12-4,CASRVSLGMNTEAFF,TGTGCCAGCAGGGTCTCCCTGGGGATGAACACTGAAGCTTTCTTT
14,NA,NA,TRBJ2-7,TRBV11-2,CASSIGTELYEQYF,TGTGCCAGCAGCATCGGGACCGAGCTGTACGAGCAGTACTTC
13,NA,NA,TRBJ1-1,TRBV3-1,CASSPTGTGTTFF,TGTGCCAGCAGCCCCACGGGCACAGGGACGACTTTCTTT
15,few,NA,TRBJ1-3,TRBV18,CASSRTPGSGNTIYF,TGTGCCAGCTCGCGGACACCGGGTTCTGGAAACACCATATATTTT
13,NA,NA,TRBJ1-1,TRBV7-2,CASSRRMNTEAFF,TGTGCCAGCAGCAGGAGGATGAACACTGAAGCTTTCTTT
15,many,NA,TRBJ1-2,TRBV5-4,CASRIQGFGNYGYTF,TGTGCCAGCAGGATCCAGGGTTTCGGCAACTATGGCTACACCTTC
13,NA,NA,TRBJ1-2,TRBV7-8,CASSPRGSYGYTF,TGTGCCAGCAGCCCCCGGGGCAGCTATGGCTACACCTTC
20,NA,TRBD1,TRBJ2-7,TRBV2,CASSETRKTGGPQSSYEQYF,TGTGCCAGCAGTGAGACCCGTAAGACAGGGGGCCCACAAAGCTCCTACGAGCAGTACTTC